The 4 T cell receptor beta chains in this list originate from one sample, sequenced in a study of cytomegalovirus exposure and HLA in healthy donors. This table comes from immunoSEQ multiplex PCR, and its TCRdb copy is limited to in-frame clones, with some not included. The data hold 100,000 to 150,000 clones, with roughly nine tenths observed a single time. The source material was PBMCs. Receptors were obtained from a woman between 18 and 30 years old in good health and CMV-seronegative.

This chain links TRBV5-1 with TRBJ2-7, with TRBD1 matching over 11 bases. The CDR3 totals 15 residues. From germline, CDR1 is SGHRS and CDR2 YFSETQ. V trimming: 4 bases; J trimming: 5 bases; junction bases outside the gene matches: 8. CDR3 amino acids: CASSAGQGAKDEQYF. Here the CDR3 DNA reads TGCGCCAGCAGCGCTGGACAGGGGGCGAAAGACGAGCAGTACTTC.

V is TRBV29-1 and J is TRBJ1-1; D not certain. CDR1 is SQVTM, CDR2 ANQGSEA, per germline. This CDR3 is 14 amino acids long. The germline V and J ends were trimmed by 4 bases and 4 bases, with 16 bases remaining between them. The CDR3 bases are TGCAGCGTTGCGATGGTGGGCAGGTCCACTGAAGCTTTCTTT. Translated, it gives CSVAMVGRSTEAFF.

V usage is TRBV4-2 and J usage is TRBJ2-3; 8 nucleotides line up with TRBD2. Germline V lookup: CDR1 LGHNA, CDR2 YNFKEQ. V gave up 0 bases and J gave up 1 base; unmatched junction bases: 6. The CDR3 is made up of 17 amino acids. In DNA form, the CDR3 reads TGTGCCAGCAGCCAAGATTTGTACGGGGGGGGCACAGATACGCAGTATTTT. This gives the protein CASSQDLYGGGTDTQYF.

The rearrangement joins TRBV28 to TRBJ2-3, with 10 bases fitting TRBD2. The germline CDR1 and CDR2 sequences are MDHEN and SYDVKM. The CDR3 extends over 15 amino acids. Trimming cost V 8 bases and J 4 bases; bases outside gene matches: 9. The CDR3 nucleotides read TGTGCCAGCGGGACCAGCGGGGGGGCCGCAGATACGCAGTATTTT. It yields the protein CASGTSGGAADTQYF.